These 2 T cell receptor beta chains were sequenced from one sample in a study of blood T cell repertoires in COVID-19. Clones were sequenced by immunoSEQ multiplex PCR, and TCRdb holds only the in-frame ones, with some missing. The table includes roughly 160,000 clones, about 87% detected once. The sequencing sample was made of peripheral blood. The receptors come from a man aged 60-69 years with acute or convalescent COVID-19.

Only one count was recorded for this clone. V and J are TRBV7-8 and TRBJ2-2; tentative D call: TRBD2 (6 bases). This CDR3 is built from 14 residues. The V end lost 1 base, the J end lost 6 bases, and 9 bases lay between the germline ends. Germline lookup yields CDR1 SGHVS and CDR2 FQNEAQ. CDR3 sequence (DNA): TGTGCCAGCAGCTTAGGTCCGGGGGCCGGGGAGCTGTTTTTT. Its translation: CASSLGPGAGELFF.

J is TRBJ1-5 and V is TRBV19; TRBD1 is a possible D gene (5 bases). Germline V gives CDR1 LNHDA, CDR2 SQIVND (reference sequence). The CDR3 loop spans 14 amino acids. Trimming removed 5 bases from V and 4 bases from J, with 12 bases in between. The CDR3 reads CASSGATRNQPQHF. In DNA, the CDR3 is TGTGCCAGTAGTGGGGCGACTCGTAATCAGCCCCAGCATTTT.